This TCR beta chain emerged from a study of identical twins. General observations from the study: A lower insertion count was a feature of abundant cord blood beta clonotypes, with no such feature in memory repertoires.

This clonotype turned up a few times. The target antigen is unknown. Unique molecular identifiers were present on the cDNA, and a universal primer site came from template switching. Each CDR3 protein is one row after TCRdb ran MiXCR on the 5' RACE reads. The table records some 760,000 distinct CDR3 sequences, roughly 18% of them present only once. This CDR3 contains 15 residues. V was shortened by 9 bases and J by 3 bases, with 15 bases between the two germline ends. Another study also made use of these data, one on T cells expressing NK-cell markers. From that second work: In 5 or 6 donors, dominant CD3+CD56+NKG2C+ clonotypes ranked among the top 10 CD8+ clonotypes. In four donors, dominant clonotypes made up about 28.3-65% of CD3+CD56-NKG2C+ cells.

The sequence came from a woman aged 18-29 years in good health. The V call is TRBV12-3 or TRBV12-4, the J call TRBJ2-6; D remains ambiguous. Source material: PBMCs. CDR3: CASCLTALGANVLTF. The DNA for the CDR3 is TGTGCCAGTTGCCTTACCGCTCTTGGGGCCAACGTCCTGACTTTC.